The 23 T cell receptor beta chains in this list originate from one sample, sequenced in a study of OX40 agonist ivuxolimab in advanced cancers. Sequencing used immunoSEQ multiplex PCR; TCRdb keeps in-frame clones, though not all of them. The sample comprises about 78,000 clones, around 87% of which are singletons, and around 0.26% rests with the top ten. Sequenced here: CD4+ or CD8+ T cells sorted from blood, sampled in a trial of the OX40 agonist ivuxolimab. The receptors shown here come from an adult with an advanced solid tumor such as melanoma, head and neck, liver or kidney cancer.

The rearrangement uses TRBV5-5 and TRBJ2-1; the match to TRBD2 covers 11 bases. Germline values: CDR1 SGHKS, CDR2 YYEKEE (reference sequence). J lost 0 bases, V lost 4 bases, and 9 bases had no gene match. CDR3 length: 18 amino acids. Here the CDR3 DNA reads TGTGCCAGCAGCCACTGGCGACTAGCGGGAACCTCCTACAATGAGCAGTTCTTC. Translating gives CASSHWRLAGTSYNEQFF.

The chain has TRBV11-1 and TRBJ2-1; 12 bases are a match to TRBD1. The CDR3 spans 16 residues. Germline V gives CDR1 SGHAT, CDR2 FQDESV (reference sequence). After removal of 5 bases from V and 8 bases from J, the junction contained 10 bases not matched to a gene. The CDR3 DNA reads as TGTGCCAGCAGCCCTCTACCGGGACAGGGGGCAGATGAGCAGTTCTTC. Translation: CASSPLPGQGADEQFF.

This chain joins TRBV19 and TRBJ1-5; TRBD1 is a possible D gene (6 bases). The V end was cut by 5 bases, the J end by 0 bases, with 23 bases between. CDR3 length: 19 amino acids. Looked up from germline, CDR1 is LNHDA and CDR2 is SQIVND (reference sequence). The CDR3 DNA follows: TGTGCCAGTAGTCTAACAGGGTTGACAGAGTCATATAGCAATCAGCCCCAGCATTTT. Translated, it gives CASSLTGLTESYSNQPQHF.

The J gene is TRBJ2-7, the V gene TRBV7-9; D is perhaps TRBD1 or TRBD2 (5 bases each). V was trimmed by 5 bases and J by 3 bases, leaving 17 bases between them. CDR1 and CDR2 from the germline V gene are SEHNR and FQNEAQ (reference sequence). The CDR3 has 15 amino acids. The chain's CDR3 is CASSPKGPADYEQYF. The CDR3 DNA follows: TGTGCCAGCAGCCCAAAGGGACCTGCCGACTACGAGCAGTACTTC.

This chain links TRBV7-6 with TRBJ1-3, with a tentative D call TRBD1 (6 bases). V was trimmed by 1 base and J by 3 bases, leaving 10 bases between them. CDR3 length equals 15 residues. CDR1 is SGHVS, CDR2 FNYEAQ, per germline. CDR3 region: CASSLEGVFGNTIYF. The CDR3 DNA is TGTGCCAGCAGCTTAGAGGGGGTATTTGGAAACACCATATATTTT.

The chain couples TRBV20-1 to TRBJ2-1; D is perhaps TRBD2 (6 bases). Looked up from germline, CDR1 is DFQATT and CDR2 is SNEGSKA (reference sequence). V lost 2 bases and J 10 bases, leaving 9 bases between the germline ends. The CDR3 is made up of 11 amino acids. The chain's CDR3 is CSARPAGEQFF. The CDR3 DNA sequence: TGCAGTGCTAGACCTGCGGGGGAGCAGTTCTTC.

The rearrangement joins TRBV7-6 to TRBJ2-1; 10 bases match TRBD2. V was pared by 1 base and J by 8 bases, with 8 bases of the junction left unmatched. The CDR3 is 16 amino acids. Germline values: CDR1 SGHVS, CDR2 FNYEAQ. The CDR3 coding sequence is TGTGCCAGCAGCTTAGGCCCTAGCGGGAGTTTATATGAGCAGTTCTTC. Amino acid sequence: CASSLGPSGSLYEQFF.

J is TRBJ2-7 and V is TRBV28; D is ambiguous. The CDR3 is 11 residues long. Between the trimmed V and J ends, which lost 7 bases and 3 bases, there was a span of 7 bases. The V gene's germline CDR1 is MDHEN and CDR2 SYDVKM. This CDR3 is CASTGRYEQYF. As DNA, the CDR3 is TGTGCCAGCACAGGACGCTACGAGCAGTACTTC.

The DNA for the CDR3 is TGTGCCAGCAGTGGGTTAGCGGGAGATACGCAGTATTTT. It codes for CASSGLAGDTQYF. The V call is TRBV11-2, the J call TRBJ2-3; 7 bases map to TRBD2. V lost 6 bases, J lost 5 bases, and 5 bases stayed unmatched. Germline CDR1 is SGHAT and CDR2 is FQNNGV. The CDR3 loop spans 13 amino acids. Using reference TRBV11-2 and TRBJ2-3 for the parts outside the CDR3, the full variable domain is EAGVAQSPRYKIIEKRQSVAFWCNPISGHATLYWYQQILGQGPKLLIQFQNNGVVDDSQLPKDRFSAERLKGVDSTLKIQPAKLEDSAVYLCASSGLAGDTQYFGPGTRLTVL.

The V gene is TRBV7-9, the J gene TRBJ2-7; 8 positions match TRBD2. The CDR3 extends over 16 amino acids. Germline V CDR1 and CDR2: SEHNR, FQNEAQ (reference sequence). The junction had 15 bases not matched to a gene; V was cut back by 5 bases and J by 6 bases. This CDR3 reads CASSPRYSAGVSEQYF. CDR3 sequence (DNA): TGTGCCAGCAGCCCCCGTTACTCAGCGGGAGTCTCCGAGCAGTACTTC.

This clone has only one observation. The CDR3 DNA reads TGCGCCAGTGACTTTGGGACACGCTCTGGGGCCAACGTCCTGACTTTC. It codes for CASDFGTRSGANVLTF. The rearrangement uses TRBV5-1 and TRBJ2-6; perhaps TRBD1 as D (6 bases). The CDR3 has 16 residues. The germline CDR1 and CDR2 sequences are SGHRS and YFSETQ. Trimming took off 8 bases at V and 0 bases at J, with 15 bases between the two ends.

The chain links TRBV25-1 to TRBJ2-1, with D uncertain. The CDR3 is made up of 14 amino acids. V gave up 5 bases and J gave up 1 base, with 9 bases separating them. The germline CDR1 and CDR2 sequences are MGHDK and SYGVNS. CDR3 sequence: CASSLGPSYNEQFF. The CDR3 region has the DNA TGTGCCAGCAGTTTAGGACCATCCTACAATGAGCAGTTCTTC.

This sequence joins TRBV13 and TRBJ1-4; D is possibly TRBD1 (6 bases). Germline V gene data show CDR1 as PRHDT and CDR2 as FYEKMQ (reference sequence). The length of the CDR3 is 13 residues. The ends were cut back, 5 bases at V and 10 bases at J, with 14 bases in the middle. In DNA form, the CDR3 reads TGTGCCAGCAGCATCACAGGGTCTTCAAAACTGTTTTTT. Translating it yields CASSITGSSKLFF.

The CDR3 coding sequence is TGTGCCAGCAGTTACTCGAGATCCAGAGCAATGGCTTTCTTT. Translated: CASSYSRSRAMAFF. The rearrangement joins TRBV6-6 to TRBJ1-1; D gene unclear. From germline, CDR1 is MNHNY and CDR2 SVGAGI (reference sequence). The CDR3 spans 14 residues. V lost 0 bases and J 11 bases, leaving 16 bases between the germline ends.

This chain uses TRBV18 with TRBJ2-7; D is unclear. Germline V gene lookup returns CDR1 KGHSH and CDR2 LQKENI. The CDR3 has 15 amino acids. Trimming left V 3 bases short and J 0 bases short, with 12 bases between. Here the CDR3 DNA reads TGTGCCAGCTCACCTTTGAGTAGTTCCTCCTACGAGCAGTACTTC. Translation gives CASSPLSSSSYEQYF.

To note about this clone: The DNA is left out, because the CDR3 cannot be placed on it with certainty; the CDR3 is given as TCRdb lists it. The rearrangement joins TRBV25-1 to TRBJ2-1; the D call TRBD2 from the table was never checked on the DNA. The CDR3 contains 16 residues when both ends are counted. The V gene's germline CDR1 is MGHDK and CDR2 SYGVNS. The CDR3: CASSTSASGRFNEQFF.

The CDR3 DNA follows: TGTGCCAGCAGCTTAGTCGGGCAGGTCAACTCTGGAAACACCATATATTTT. Protein sequence: CASSLVGQVNSGNTIYF. This chain joins TRBV7-2 and TRBJ1-3; D gene ambiguous. V lost 1 base and J lost 0, with 13 bases in between. Germline lookup yields CDR1 SGHTA and CDR2 FQGNSA. This CDR3 is 17 amino acids long.

The chain is built from TRBV7-9 and TRBJ2-7; D possibly matches TRBD1 or TRBD2 (5 bases each). V lost 2 bases to trimming and J lost 1 base, with 15 bases between them. The CDR3 sequence is 16 residues long. Germline V gene data show CDR1 as SEHNR and CDR2 as FQNEAQ (reference sequence). CDR3 loop: CASSLYSRDRSYEQYF. The CDR3 DNA reads as TGTGCCAGCAGCTTATACTCCCGGGACCGTTCCTACGAGCAGTACTTC.

The rearrangement uses TRBV19 and TRBJ1-4; D perhaps matches TRBD1 (5 bases). Per the germline V gene, CDR1 is LNHDA and CDR2 is SQIVND (reference sequence). The CDR3 spans 13 residues. The V end was cut by 9 bases, the J end by 4 bases, with 12 bases between. The CDR3 protein is CASSGTYNEKLFF. CDR3 nucleotides: TGTGCCAGCTCCGGGACGTATAATGAAAAACTGTTTTTT.

The chain links TRBV6-6 to TRBJ2-5; 10 bases map to TRBD1. This CDR3 is 15 amino acids long. Germline V gives CDR1 MNHNY, CDR2 SVGAGI (reference sequence). V shed 5 bases and J 4 bases; nucleotides not matched to a gene: 7. The CDR3 protein is CASSQTRTGGETQYF. The CDR3 DNA reads TGTGCCAGCAGTCAAACTCGGACAGGGGGAGAGACCCAGTACTTC.

CDR3: CASSYSGRNTEAFF. The CDR3 nucleotides read TGTGCCAGCAGTTACTCCGGGAGGAACACTGAAGCTTTCTTT. V gene TRBV6-5 combines with J gene TRBJ1-1; D remains ambiguous. This CDR3 spans 14 amino acids. Trimming removed 0 bases at V and 1 base at J, with 6 bases between. Germline assignment: CDR1 MNHEY and CDR2 SVGAGI.

The chain uses TRBV5-1 and TRBJ2-2, with 14 bases identical to TRBD2. CDR3 length: 16 amino acids. Germline V CDR1 and CDR2: SGHRS, YFSETQ. J was trimmed by 4 bases and V by 4 bases; bases with no gene match: 3. CDR3 in DNA: TGCGCCAGCAGCCAGGGACTAGCGGGAGTCACCGGGGAGCTGTTTTTT. Its protein product is CASSQGLAGVTGELFF. The whole variable domain, remainder taken from reference TRBV5-1 and TRBJ2-2, is KAGVTQTPRYLIKTRGQQVTLSCSPISGHRSVSWYQQTPGQGLQFLFEYFSETQRNKGNFPGRFSGRQFSNSRSEMNVSTLELGDSALYLCASSQGLAGVTGELFFGEGSRLTVL.

This clone appeared a single time. The V call is TRBV7-2, the J call TRBJ2-2, with TRBD1 matching over 9 bases. Germline V CDR1 and CDR2: SGHTA, FQGNSA. The ends lost 2 bases at V and 6 bases at J; junction bases unmatched: 7. There are 16 residues in the CDR3. CDR3 bases: TGTGCCAGCAGCTTACAAGGACAGGGGTTGGCCGGGGAGCTGTTTTTT. Translating it yields CASSLQGQGLAGELFF.